The next 15 T cell receptor beta chains were all read from a single sample in a study of vaccination effects on CD4 cells after COVID-19 (dated by TCRdb to the early 2020s). The library was obtained by the immunoSEQ multiplex PCR assay. TCRdb stores this immuneACCESS table with in-frame sequences only. Part of the clones is absent; in the studies checked, under half of the shortfall reflects unresolved V genes, and no reason is known for the rest. The sample data list approximately 68,000 clones, and roughly 79% of these were observed just once. The ten largest account for approximately 10% of the sample. The ViraFEST assay stimulated PBMC with viral peptide pools and then used TCR sequencing to identify antigen-specific CD4+ T cell clonotypes by expansion. After less than 13 days of culture, CD4+ T cells were isolated with the EasySep CD4+ T cell isolation kit. None of the healthy vaccine recipients had a prior SARS-CoV-2 infection, which was confirmed by nucleocapsid antibody tests that came back negative both before and after vaccination.

Antigens for these TCRs are unknown. Source: CD4+ T cells from PBMCs cultured with SARS-CoV-2 spike peptides, taken before COVID-19 vaccination. This specimen's cell subset or site label, interpreted: SARS-CoV-2 spike overlapping peptide pool stimulation. The origin of the receptors is a human donor who received a COVID-19 vaccine.

This chain joins TRBV11-2 and TRBJ2-2; 7 nucleotides match TRBD2. With V trimmed by 4 bases and J by 4 bases, 12 bases remained unmatched. This CDR3 has 17 residues. Germline-derived CDR1 and CDR2 are SGHAT and FQNNGV. This chain's CDR3 is CASSYPAASGITGELFF. The CDR3 bases are TGTGCCAGCAGCTACCCTGCGGCTAGCGGAATCACCGGGGAGCTGTTTTTT.

The CDR3 loop reads CASSRGTGGSDEQFF. The CDR3 DNA sequence: TGTGCCAGCAGTCGGGGGACAGGGGGCAGCGATGAGCAGTTCTTC. The chain links TRBV28 to TRBJ2-1, with 12 nucleotides matching TRBD1. CDR3 length equals 15 residues. With V trimmed by 5 bases and J by 8 bases, 7 bases remained unmatched. Per the germline V gene, CDR1 is MDHEN and CDR2 is SYDVKM.

The J gene is TRBJ2-2, the V gene TRBV5-4; unclear D gene. The CDR3 is made up of 15 amino acids. Germline assignment: CDR1 SGHNT and CDR2 YYREEE (reference sequence). With 1 base removed from V and 0 bases from J, the gap between germline ends came to 7 bases. The CDR3, as DNA: TGTGCCAGCAGCTTGCGAACAACGAACACCGGGGAGCTGTTTTTT. Protein sequence: CASSLRTTNTGELFF.

The chain is built from TRBV19 and TRBJ1-2, with D possibly matching TRBD1 (6 bases). From germline, CDR1 is LNHDA and CDR2 SQIVND (reference sequence). CDR3 length: 16 amino acids. Trimming took 3 bases from V and 7 from J, leaving 21 bases between them. The CDR3 DNA sequence: TGTGCCAGTAGTATGGGGGGGCAGATAGGACATTCTGGCTACACCTTC. Its translation is CASSMGGQIGHSGYTF.

The gene calls are TRBV7-2 and TRBJ2-3, with D tentatively TRBD2 (6 bases). The CDR3 runs to 15 residues. CDR1 and CDR2 (germline): SGHTA, FQGNSA. The ends were cut back, 4 bases at V and 1 base at J, with 12 bases in the middle. CDR3 DNA sequence: TGTGCCAGCAGCTCATCTAGCGCCCGCACAGATACGCAGTATTTT. Translation: CASSSSSARTDTQYF.

The J gene is TRBJ1-1, the V gene TRBV6-5, with 11 bases matching TRBD1. Trimming cost V 8 bases and J 6 bases; bases outside gene matches: 8. Looked up from germline, CDR1 is MNHEY and CDR2 is SVGAGI. The CDR3 is 14 residues long. Written as DNA, the CDR3 is TGTGCCAGCGGACAGGGGGCGGCAATAGCTGAAGCTTTCTTT. Translating it yields CASGQGAAIAEAFF.

This clone was detected once. The rearrangement links TRBV19 to TRBJ2-7; D not certain. V lost 3 bases and J lost 0, with 12 bases in between. CDR1 and CDR2 (germline): LNHDA, SQIVND (reference sequence). This CDR3 comprises 15 residues. CDR3 region: CASSMTASSSYEQYV. The CDR3 DNA sequence: TGTGCCAGTAGTATGACTGCCTCGAGCTCCTACGAGCAGTACGTC.

The chain links TRBV19 to TRBJ2-3; D could derive from TRBD1 or TRBD2 (7 bases each). This CDR3 comprises 16 residues. Germline V CDR1 and CDR2: LNHDA, SQIVND (reference sequence). Trimming took off 3 bases at V and 4 bases at J, with 17 bases between the two ends. The CDR3 bases are TGTGCCAGTAGTATCATCGGCAGGGGGGGGGCAGATACGCAGTATTTT. Its protein product is CASSIIGRGGADTQYF.

About this clone: The identical CDR3 is also encoded by other nucleotide sequences in the sample. The rearrangement uses TRBV5-1 and TRBJ1-2; 11 bases are shared with TRBD1. V trimming: 4 bases; J trimming: 8 bases; junction bases outside the gene matches: 4. The germline V gene encodes CDR1 SGHRS and CDR2 YFSETQ. The CDR3 covers 13 residues. The CDR3 bases are TGCGCCAGCAGCCAGGGACAGGGGGACGGCTACACCTTC. Translation gives CASSQGQGDGYTF.

The rearrangement joins TRBV18 to TRBJ1-1; TRBD1 agrees at 12 bases. V lost 3 bases to trimming and J lost 7 bases; unmatched junction nucleotides: 3. The CDR3 length is 14 residues. Germline V lookup: CDR1 KGHSH, CDR2 LQKENI. CDR3: CASSPGTGGYEAFF. The CDR3 DNA reads TGTGCCAGCTCACCTGGGACAGGGGGCTATGAAGCTTTCTTT.

This chain uses TRBV24-1 with TRBJ2-5; TRBD1 aligns across 8 bases. The ends lost 4 bases at V and 1 base at J; junction bases unmatched: 7. Germline assignment: CDR1 KGHDR and CDR2 SFDVKD. The CDR3 runs to 16 residues. The CDR3 reads CATSEAGGAGQETQYF. The CDR3, as DNA: TGTGCCACCAGTGAGGCAGGGGGCGCGGGCCAAGAGACCCAGTACTTC.

This sequence joins TRBV18 and TRBJ2-5; D ambiguous. V was trimmed by 3 bases and J by 2 bases, leaving 7 bases between them. This CDR3 region has 13 residues. CDR1 is KGHSH and CDR2 is LQKENI in the germline V gene. CDR3 sequence: CASSPGVQETQYF. In DNA form, the CDR3 reads TGTGCCAGCTCACCCGGCGTGCAAGAGACCCAGTACTTC.

The chain carries TRBV5-1 and TRBJ2-5; 8 bases match TRBD2. CDR3 length equals 16 residues. The germline V gene encodes CDR1 SGHRS and CDR2 YFSETQ. V trimming: 0 bases; J trimming: 3 bases; junction bases outside the gene matches: 7. The CDR3 nucleotides read TGCGCCAGCAGCTTGGCGCTTGTAGCGGGAAAAGAGACCCAGTACTTC. It yields the protein CASSLALVAGKETQYF.

This chain links TRBV7-3 with TRBJ2-6; no clear D gene. The CDR3 covers 14 residues. From germline, CDR1 is SGHTA and CDR2 FQGTGA. V lost 5 bases and J lost 0, with 5 bases in between. CDR3 amino acids: CASSPNSGANVLTF. The CDR3 coding sequence is TGTGCCAGCAGCCCCAACTCTGGGGCCAACGTCCTGACTTTC.

V is TRBV4-3 and J is TRBJ2-5; TRBD2 agrees at 10 bases. The CDR3 runs to 16 residues. The V gene's germline CDR1 is LGHNA and CDR2 YSLEER. The trim removed 2 bases at V and 4 bases at J, leaving 7 bases unmatched. The CDR3 here is CASSQFVLAGVETQYF. In DNA form, the CDR3 reads TGCGCCAGCAGCCAATTTGTTCTAGCGGGGGTAGAGACCCAGTACTTC.